This T cell receptor beta chain is drawn from a study of blood T cell repertoires in COVID-19. Across the study: The origin of the acute and convalescent COVID-19 samples was the United States, Italy and Spain. Nucleic acid was either cDNA or gDNA, and it came from T cells, B-cell-depleted T cells, or PBMCs.

Authors' methods: Reference gene primers were amplified, and this amplification served to estimate nucleated cell counts. Sequencing used immunoSEQ multiplex PCR; TCRdb keeps in-frame clones, though not all of them. V, J and clone size are those of that table, while D and trimming were read from the DNA. The repertoire holds approximately 81,000 clones, with approximately 78% as singletons. This CDR3 region has 14 residues. Trimming shortened V by 2 bases and J by 2 bases, and 7 bases separated the two germline ends. CDR1 SGHRS and CDR2 YFSETQ come from the germline V gene. The sequence was obtained from a human donor in a cohort sampled during active COVID-19. Sequencing input: peripheral blood. This rearrangement joins TRBV5-1 to TRBJ1-4, with D possibly being TRBD1 (5 bases). CDR3 in DNA: TGCGCCAGCAGCTTTACAGGTACTAATGAAAAACTGTTTTTT. It encodes CASSFTGTNEKLFF.